This T cell receptor (beta chain) was retrieved from a study of blood T cell repertoires in COVID-19 (dated by TCRdb to 2020 to 2021). Study-level background: Collaborator samples came from the United States, Italy and Spain and covered acute and convalescent phases of COVID-19. The material from the prospective study consisted of cDNA or gDNA derived from T cells, B-cell-depleted T cells, or PBMCs. Deeply sampled blood TCRbeta repertoires from subjects exposed to, actively infected with, or recovered from COVID-19 were included in the dataset. The repertoires were released in a freely available public database meant as a resource for research on the immune response to SARS-CoV-2. Samples came from the ongoing ImmuneRACE study (first 160 participants) plus 1,254 subjects from 6 global collaborators. Nearly every sample came with metadata listing a de-identified subject ID, COVID-19 status, age in years and sex. Where available, HLA class I and class II types were obtained from metadata supplied by the sample provider rather than from assay-based typing.

Participants in the prospective study were enrolled through a virtual design, were aged 18 to 89 years, and lived in fewer than 30 United States geographic areas. Cohort assignment in the prospective study relied on participant-reported clinical history from a screening survey and a study questionnaire. Exposed participants were defined as having been in contact with someone with a PCR-confirmed or clinician-diagnosed COVID-19 case within 2 weeks of study entry. In the prospective study, whole blood, serum and a nasopharyngeal or oropharyngeal swab were collected from each participant by mobile phlebotomists. Prospective study participants could optionally give additional blood draws and questionnaires over a roughly two-month period. Before DNA extraction, prospective study blood samples were shipped either frozen or at room temperature. What the work shows at the level of the full study, not this receptor alone: The amount of clinical and demographic metadata varied by source and participant and was provided uncurated.

TCRbeta CDR3 regions were amplified from genomic DNA by means of the immunoSEQ Assay, a bias-controlled multiplex PCR. The paper's processing steps were these. Nucleated cell counts per sample were estimated from amplification of reference gene primers within the assay. To quantify the absolute abundance of each unique TCRbeta CDR3 rearrangement, sequence reads were collapsed and filtered. For each sample, productive Simpson clonality was calculated by taking the square root of Simpson's diversity index across productive rearrangements. Held by TCRdb, this immuneACCESS table contains in-frame sequences only and omits some clones. Under half of the omission traces to an unresolved V gene where checked; the cause of the rest is unknown. V and J calls and clone size are as listed in that table; D and trimming were resolved from the DNA. The sample data list 400,000 to 500,000 clones, and nearly 90% of these were observed just once. 1.4% to 1.5% of the sample lies in the top ten.

Sequences LGHDT (CDR1) and YNNKEL (CDR2) are obtained from the germline V gene (reference sequence). The CDR3 spans 15 residues, from the cysteine through the phenylalanine. This entry keeps only the CDR3 DNA: 45 bases, framed from base 1. V is pruned by 2 bases and J by 6 bases, leaving 7 bases of the junction without a gene match. A single count supports this clone. The antigen it recognizes is unknown. Base qualities were left out, and no much larger clone turns up one base away. The TCR originated in a woman between 18 and 30 years old who had been exposed to COVID-19. Sequencing was done on a sample of PBMCs or T cells enriched from blood (not recorded which). This sequence uses TRBV3-1 (or the pseudogene TRBV3-2) and TRBJ2-3, with 8 junctional bases fitting TRBD2. The sequenced DNA is TGTGCCAGCAGCCAACATGGACTAGCAGGGGATACGCAGTATTTT. It specifies CASSQHGLAGDTQYF.